What follows describes a single T cell receptor beta chain. The antigen is undetermined. The data stem from a study of shared clonotypes between healthy human individuals. On the study more broadly: The donor group consisted of two women and a few men, aged 18 to 49.

Using immunoSEQ multiplex PCR, the repertoire was profiled, and TCRdb retains in-frame clones only, with some absent. Here the sample spans over 2 million clones, about 94% being singletons. This CDR3 region has 14 residues. Germline V gene sequence: CDR1 SGHVS, CDR2 FNYEAQ. Trimming at V came to 4 bases and at J to 4 bases, leaving 5 bases not matched to a gene. Study conclusions and caveats: What naive subsets generally showed was a larger estimated richness than memory subsets showed. Non-shared clonotypes were found to have lower generation probabilities than the clonotypes that were shared by all four of the sorted-subset donors.

Naive CD8 cells, CD45RO-negative and positively selected for CCR7, excluded terminally differentiated effector memory CD45RA+ cells. V and J are TRBV7-6 and TRBJ2-7; 9 bases line up with TRBD1. The sample was naive CD8+ T cells sorted from blood. The receptor was isolated from a man aged 18 to 30 in good health. CDR3 sequence (DNA): TGTGCCAGCAGCTCACAGGGGGCGGTTTACGAGCAGTACTTC. Its translation is CASSSQGAVYEQYF. Combining the CDR3 with reference TRBV7-6 and TRBJ2-7 gives the whole variable domain GAGVSQSPRYKVTKRGQDVALRCDPISGHVSLYWYRQALGQGPEFLTYFNYEAQQDKSGLPNDRFSAERPEGSISTLTIQRTEQRDSAMYRCASSSQGAVYEQYFGPGTRLTVT.